The clone carrying this T cell receptor (beta chain) has a handful of counts. What it recognizes is unknown. Germline V gives CDR1 SNHLY, CDR2 FYNNEI. V lost 4 bases and J 8 bases, leaving 23 bases between the germline ends. The CDR3 loop spans 16 amino acids. The unexposed donors gave CD4+ T cells in about 2010-2019, prior to COVID-19. CD4+ T cells were isolated from the cells after around eleven days of culture. Unexposed-donor CD4+ T cells were probed with SARS-CoV-2 S/N and four cold-coronavirus spikes, cells permitting. The data were taken from a study of CD4 T cells in relation to SARS-CoV-2 and coronaviruses. As for the study in general: After around 10 days of antigen culture, PBMC TCR beta CDR3s were sequenced. Controls used an HIV-1 Nef peptide pool or no peptide. General study results and limits: Crossreactivity was assessed only for spike protein, not other viral proteins.

Sequenced by immunoSEQ multiplex PCR; TCRdb stores in-frame clones only, minus some. This sample has over 20,000 clones, with 73% found just once. V and J are TRBV2 and TRBJ1-2; no definite D call. The specimen was CD4+ T cells from PBMCs, cultured in vitro. This sequence originates from a human donor in good health. Here the CDR3 reads CASSVVPATFTKGYTF. CDR3 sequence (DNA): TGTGCCAGCAGTGTGGTGCCGGCGACCTTCACGAAGGGCTACACCTTC.